These 23 T cell receptor beta chains share one sample of origin, sequenced in a study of response to subunit inactivated influenza vaccine. TCRdb re-called the RT-PCR reads through MiXCR, storing one row per CDR3 protein. The sample lists about 830,000 distinct CDR3 sequences, approximately 17% occurring once. The specimen comprised PBMCs from blood, sampled roughly 5 days after vaccination. The receptors shown here come from a man between 45 and 60 years old who received an inactivated influenza vaccine.

This clonotype has just a few counts. The chain links TRBV20-1 to TRBJ2-3; 9 bases are a match to TRBD2. V trimming: 6 bases; J trimming: 2 bases; junction bases outside the gene matches: 6. There are 14 residues in the CDR3. The germline V gene has CDR1 DFQATT and CDR2 SNEGSKA (reference sequence). CDR3 in amino acids: CSAPTSGLTDTQYF. The CDR3 DNA is TGCAGTGCCCCGACTAGCGGACTCACAGATACGCAGTATTTT.

The V call is TRBV4-3, the J call TRBJ2-3; perhaps TRBD2 as D (5 bases). CDR3 length equals 14 residues. CDR1 and CDR2 from the germline V gene are LGHNA and YSLEER. Trimming took 3 bases from V and 2 from J, leaving 9 bases between them. The CDR3 spells CASSHERNTDTQYF. CDR3 sequence (DNA): TGCGCCAGCAGCCACGAGCGGAACACAGATACGCAGTATTTT.

This clonotype was observed many times. The J gene is TRBJ2-7, the V gene TRBV10-3; D gene uncertain. V gave up 8 bases and J gave up 0 bases, with 5 bases separating them. The CDR3 runs 11 residues. Looked up from germline, CDR1 is ENHRY and CDR2 is SYGVKD. CDR3 coding DNA: TGTGCCATCTCACCCTCCTACGAGCAGTACTTC. Translated: CAISPSYEQYF.

The genes are TRBV15 and TRBJ1-6; TRBD1 matches at 9 bases. V shed 1 base, J shed 10 bases, and the junction held 8 bases outside the gene matches. Germline assignment: CDR1 LNHNV and CDR2 YYDKDF (reference sequence). The CDR3 totals 16 residues. In DNA form, the CDR3 reads TGTGCCACCAGCAGAGCCAGGGGACAGGGCGACTCACCCCTCCACTTT. It encodes CATSRARGQGDSPLHF.

This clonotype has more than one count but fewer than ten. The rearrangement joins TRBV6-2 or TRBV6-3 to TRBJ2-6, with 7 bases that match TRBD1. This CDR3 contains 20 residues. Trimming at V came to 4 bases and at J to 0 bases, leaving 15 bases not matched to a gene. CDR1 is MNHEY and CDR2 is SVGEGT in the germline V gene. This CDR3 reads CASSFVPPGQIYSGANVLTF. CDR3 sequence (DNA): TGTGCCAGCAGTTTCGTCCCACCGGGACAGATCTACTCTGGGGCCAACGTCCTGACTTTC.

This clonotype was seen a few times. The chain is built from TRBV3-1 and TRBJ1-5; D might be TRBD1 (5 bases). CDR1 and CDR2 from the germline V gene are LGHDT and YNNKEL (reference sequence). Trimming removed 8 bases at V and 6 bases at J, with 23 bases between. The CDR3 contains 16 residues. The CDR3 sequence is CASPGTGAPRRQPQHF. The CDR3 DNA reads TGTGCCAGCCCCGGGACCGGGGCCCCCCGACGTCAGCCCCAGCATTTT. The full variable domain, completed using reference TRBV3-1 and TRBJ1-5, is DTAVSQTPKYLVTQMGNDKSIKCEQNLGHDTMYWYKQDSKKFLKIMFSYNNKELIINETVPNRFSPKSPDKAHLNLHINSLELGDSAVYFCASPGTGAPRRQPQHFGDGTRLSIL.

This clonotype was observed a handful of times. V usage is TRBV5-1 and J usage is TRBJ2-2; no definite D call. The CDR3 sequence is 15 residues long. CDR1 is SGHRS and CDR2 is YFSETQ in the germline V gene. The V and J ends lost 4 bases and 8 bases respectively, with 18 bases between them. As DNA, the CDR3 is TGCGCCAGCAGCACGACACCACTCTCAGCAGGGGAGCTGTTTTTT. Its protein product is CASSTTPLSAGELFF.

This clonotype was recorded many times. The V and J genes are TRBV10-3 and TRBJ1-1, with D uncertain. Trimming removed 0 bases from V and 4 bases from J, with 12 bases in between. CDR3 size: 15 residues. From germline, CDR1 is ENHRY and CDR2 SYGVKD. The CDR3 region is CAISESNVLSTEAFF. In DNA, the CDR3 is TGTGCCATCAGTGAGTCGAACGTGCTTAGCACTGAAGCTTTCTTT.

The chain employs TRBV10-3 and TRBJ2-1; D gene uncertain. Per germline, CDR1 ENHRY and CDR2 SYGVKD. This CDR3 contains 14 residues. V was trimmed by 0 bases and J by 8 bases, leaving 11 bases between them. CDR3 region: CAISESIEGDEQFF. DNA for the CDR3: TGTGCCATCAGTGAGTCCATCGAAGGCGATGAGCAGTTCTTC.

V is TRBV18 and J is TRBJ2-7; the D gene is possibly TRBD2 (7 bases). From germline, CDR1 is KGHSH and CDR2 LQKENI. V was pared by 0 bases and J by 2 bases, with 14 bases between. The CDR3 consists of 16 residues. The CDR3 bases are TGTGCCAGCTCACCACCCGGGGGGCCCAGAGCCTACGAGCAGTACTTC. Amino acid sequence: CASSPPGGPRAYEQYF.

This clonotype was seen more than once but under ten times. J is TRBJ1-5 and V is TRBV30; no clear D. Looked up from germline, CDR1 is GTSNPN and CDR2 is SVGIG (reference sequence). This CDR3 is 15 amino acids long. V dropped 0 bases and J dropped 4 bases, with 13 bases sitting between them. The CDR3 region has the DNA TGTGCCTGGAGTGTAGTCGGCAGCCCAAATCAGCCCCAGCATTTT. This gives the protein CAWSVVGSPNQPQHF.

This clonotype was seen a few times. The chain uses TRBV6-1 and TRBJ2-5; 10 bases line up with TRBD2. From germline, CDR1 is MNHNS and CDR2 SASEGT. V trimming: 6 bases; J trimming: 5 bases; junction bases outside the gene matches: 9. The CDR3 contains 15 residues. The CDR3 sequence: CASSVTSGAGETQYF. The DNA for the CDR3 is TGTGCCAGCAGCGTAACTAGCGGGGCGGGGGAGACCCAGTACTTC.

CDR3 in DNA: TGCAGTGCGACCAAGGGCGGGAGCTTGAATACGCAGTATTTT. Its translation: CSATKGGSLNTQYF. The chain carries TRBV20-1 and TRBJ2-3, with 7 bases aligning to TRBD2. Germline CDR1 reads DFQATT; CDR2 reads SNEGSKA (reference sequence). The junction had 13 bases not matched to a gene; V was cut back by 6 bases and J by 7 bases. The CDR3 contains 14 residues.

The chain carries TRBV18 and TRBJ2-7, with D tentatively TRBD2 (5 bases). V dropped 2 bases and J dropped 3 bases, with 14 bases sitting between them. The CDR3 length is 15 residues. The germline V gene encodes CDR1 KGHSH and CDR2 LQKENI. The CDR3 reads CASSPSGRGFYEQYF. The DNA of the CDR3 is TGTGCCAGCTCACCATCGGGAAGAGGCTTCTACGAGCAGTACTTC.

Only a few counts were recorded for this clonotype. V and J are TRBV11-2 and TRBJ2-3; no clear D. The CDR3 has 15 residues. V was trimmed by 0 bases and J by 2 bases, leaving 9 bases between them. Germline CDR1 is SGHAT and CDR2 is FQNNGV. CDR3 sequence reads: CASSLDQRTTDTQYF. In DNA form, the CDR3 reads TGTGCCAGCAGCTTAGATCAGCGTACCACAGATACGCAGTATTTT.

The J gene is TRBJ1-1, the V gene TRBV12-3 or TRBV12-4, with TRBD1 matching 7 bases. The junction had 4 bases not matched to a gene; V was cut back by 0 bases and J by 6 bases. CDR3 size: 14 residues. The CDR3: CASSLADRAAEAFF. The CDR3 DNA reads as TGTGCCAGCAGTTTAGCCGACAGGGCAGCTGAAGCTTTCTTT.

The V gene is TRBV24-1, the J gene TRBJ2-3; 10 positions match TRBD2. Germline V lookup: CDR1 KGHDR, CDR2 SFDVKD. The CDR3 is 13 residues long. The J segment lost 1 base and the V segment lost 10 bases, leaving 1 base of the junction unmatched. Here the CDR3 reads CATGLAGTDTQYF. The CDR3 coding sequence is TGTGCCACTGGACTAGCGGGCACAGATACGCAGTATTTT.

The chain carries TRBV28 and TRBJ2-2; possibly TRBD2 for D (6 bases). This CDR3 contains 16 residues. The V gene lost 5 bases and the J gene lost 4 bases, with 17 bases spanning the gap. CDR1 is MDHEN, CDR2 SYDVKM, per germline. CDR3 residues: CASSPPGGAGTGELFF. CDR3 nucleotide sequence: TGTGCCAGCAGTCCTCCGGGCGGGGCCGGCACCGGGGAGCTGTTTTTT.

This chain uses TRBV12-5 with TRBJ2-1; the match to TRBD1 covers 8 bases. The V gene end was trimmed by 1 base and the J gene end by 7 bases; junction bases not matched to a gene: 6. CDR3 length: 15 amino acids. Germline V gene data show CDR1 as LGHNT and CDR2 as FRNRAP. CDR3 loop: CASGLGTGWVNEQFF. CDR3 nucleotides: TGTGCTAGTGGTTTGGGGACAGGGTGGGTGAATGAGCAGTTCTTC.

This clonotype was detected only a few times. The rearrangement links TRBV9 to TRBJ2-1; a weak D match, TRBD2 (5 bases). The CDR3 contains 15 residues. Trimming shortened V by 0 bases and J by 5 bases, and 12 bases separated the two germline ends. Germline V gives CDR1 SGDLS, CDR2 YYNGEE. DNA of the CDR3: TGTGCCAGCAGCGTAGGGGGTAGCGCGAACAATGAGCAGTTCTTC. It translates to CASSVGGSANNEQFF. Supplemented by reference TRBV9 and TRBJ2-1, the full variable domain reads DSGVTQTPKHLITATGQRVTLRCSPRSGDLSVYWYQQSLDQGLQFLIQYYNGEERAKGNILERFSAQQFPDLHSELNLSSLELGDSALYFCASSVGGSANNEQFFGPGTRLTVL.

This clonotype was seen only a few times. In DNA form, the CDR3 reads TGTGCCAGCAGTCGACACCCGAATGAAAAACTGTTTTTT. This sequence encodes CASSRHPNEKLFF. The chain uses TRBV6-2 or TRBV6-3 and TRBJ1-4; D is undetermined. Germline V gives CDR1 MNHEY, CDR2 SVGEGT. The CDR3 is 13 residues long. V lost 5 bases and J lost 5, with 9 bases in between.

The V and J genes are TRBV10-1 and TRBJ2-3, with no clear D. Germline assignment: CDR1 WNHNN and CDR2 SYGVQD (reference sequence). This CDR3 has 16 residues. V shed 0 bases and J shed 0 bases, with 10 bases lying between them. The CDR3 DNA follows: TGCGCCAGCAGTGAGTCTTCGGGCCGAAGCACAGATACGCAGTATTTT. It codes for CASSESSGRSTDTQYF.

This clonotype was detected only a few times. The chain has TRBV20-1 and TRBJ2-1; 8 nucleotides agree with TRBD2. After removal of 3 bases from V and 5 bases from J, the junction contained 9 bases not matched to a gene. Germline V gives CDR1 DFQATT, CDR2 SNEGSKA (reference sequence). CDR3 length: 15 amino acids. CDR3 region: CSASSGLAGNNEQFF. CDR3 coding DNA: TGCAGTGCTAGTTCCGGGCTAGCGGGTAACAATGAGCAGTTCTTC.